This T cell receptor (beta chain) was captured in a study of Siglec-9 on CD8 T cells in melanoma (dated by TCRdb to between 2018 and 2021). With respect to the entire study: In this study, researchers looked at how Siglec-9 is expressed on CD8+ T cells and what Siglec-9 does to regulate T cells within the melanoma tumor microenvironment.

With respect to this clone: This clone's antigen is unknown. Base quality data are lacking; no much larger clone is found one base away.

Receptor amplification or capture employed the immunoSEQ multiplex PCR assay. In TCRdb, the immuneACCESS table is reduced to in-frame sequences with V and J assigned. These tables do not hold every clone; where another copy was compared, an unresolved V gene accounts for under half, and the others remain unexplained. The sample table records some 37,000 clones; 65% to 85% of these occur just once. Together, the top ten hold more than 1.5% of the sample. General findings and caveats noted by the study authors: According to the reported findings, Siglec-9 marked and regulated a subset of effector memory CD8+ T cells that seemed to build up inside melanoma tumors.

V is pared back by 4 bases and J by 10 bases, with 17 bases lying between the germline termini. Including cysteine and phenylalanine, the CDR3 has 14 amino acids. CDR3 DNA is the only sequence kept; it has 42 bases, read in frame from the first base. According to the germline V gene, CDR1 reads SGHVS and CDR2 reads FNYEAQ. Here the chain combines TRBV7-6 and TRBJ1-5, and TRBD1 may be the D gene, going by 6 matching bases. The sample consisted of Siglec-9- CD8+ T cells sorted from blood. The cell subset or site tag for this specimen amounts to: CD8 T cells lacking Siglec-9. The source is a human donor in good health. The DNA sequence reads TGTGCCAGCAGCTCCCTGGGGGGGCTCGGACCCCAGCATTTT. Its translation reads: CASSSLGGLGPQHF.